This TCR beta chain derives from a study of T cell responses to AZD1222 COVID-19 vaccine. CDR1 is LNHDA and CDR2 is SQIVND in the germline V gene (reference sequence). CDR3 length equals 15 residues. Trimming took 6 bases from V and 4 from J, leaving 18 bases between them. Regarding this clone: Its specificity is unknown.

General study findings and limits: Along spike, vaccine-associated CD4 TCRs were found throughout, with dominance at 160-218 and 743-854.

The data were produced by immunoSEQ multiplex PCR, yet TCRdb's version contains in-frame clones alone and is incomplete. The data hold some 190,000 clones, with 80% to 90% observed a single time. Source: peripheral blood, taken on day 0 of AZD1222 vaccination. The chain joins TRBV19 to TRBJ1-2, with D possibly being TRBD1 (5 bases). The source is an adult in good health. This CDR3 reads CASRHASGTSYGYTF. The CDR3 nucleotides are TGTGCCAGTAGACACGCCTCCGGGACCTCCTATGGCTACACCTTC.